The source of this TCR beta chain is a study of shared clonotypes between healthy human individuals (dated by TCRdb to 2018 to 2021). The study in broad terms: The cohort included a few men and two women between 18 and 49 years of age. For each donor, CD4 naive and CD4 memory were each run on three plates, CD8 naive on two plates, and CD8 memory on one plate. Different laboratories and diverse techniques were used to prepare libraries and sequence TCR repertoires, to increase sequencing depth and limit assay-specific biases. The study deeply sequenced blood TCR repertoires of roughly five healthy adults to estimate repertoire size and the extent of clonotype sharing between individuals. Per donor, leukapheresis produced somewhere between about 0.85 and 8.9 billion PBMCs. Findings and caveats that apply to the study as a whole: Sampling was limited to blood, and TCR repertoires in tissue likely differ from TCR repertoires in blood. The genetic and exposure-history diversity represented was limited by the small number of donors. Compared with non-shared clonotypes, the clonotypes found in all four sorted-subset donors had higher generation probabilities. Sharing across several donors was observed for about 5% of naive CD4, over 3% of naive CD8, over 2% of memory CD4, and roughly 0.4% of memory CD8 clonotypes. Pairwise subsampling led to the expectation that sequencing depth would affect the degree of clonotype sharing among donors. Naive subsets generally had larger estimated clonotype richness than memory subsets. Rarefaction of sorted-subset datasets indicated incomplete sequencing despite the large sequencing depth.

Using the deep immunoSEQ assay, multiplex PCR amplified TCR CDR3 regions from genomic DNA. Genomic DNA extracted from each cell subset was distributed evenly over all wells of several immunoSEQ 96-well plates, and each plate served as one replicate. For sorted subsets, roughly 200 ng of genomic DNA, equivalent to 25,000 to 30,000 T cell genomes, went into each replicate PCR. The purified libraries were quantified using a Qubit 3.0 fluorometer, sized with a Bioanalyzer 2100, and then quantified again using the KAPA Library Quantification kit. Every immunoSEQ 96-well plate was sequenced on a dedicated single-read 150-cycle Illumina NextSeq 550 flow cell. Regarding the original processing steps: Because the immunoSEQ output held only junctional sequences and lacked quality scores, the filtering could not match the filtering applied to full-length reads. Sequences were annotated with PyIR, a Python wrapper for IgBLAST v1.9, and V/J genes and CDR3 were assigned using IMGT germline references. Reads were filtered out if the reads had weak V/J assignments (E-value above 1e-6), no CDR3, stop codons, out-of-frame junctions, or ambiguous translated residues. A V3J clonotype was defined by an identical inferred V gene, J gene, and CDR3 amino acid sequence. The percentage overlap between two repertoires was calculated by dividing the number of shared unique clonotypes by the size of the smaller repertoire. Repertoire richness was assessed with RTK rarefaction, the Chao1 estimator, and Recon v2.1 estimates of unobserved clonotypes. OLGA was used to compute generation probabilities for all TCRbeta clonotypes that the gDNA method yielded from a few donors. TCRdb re-hosts the immuneACCESS table, in-frame sequences only. Its copies lack some clones; in the studies checked, an unresolved V gene accounts for under half of them, and the cause for the rest is not known. That table supplies the V and J calls and clone size; D and trimming were determined from the DNA. The sample records hundreds of thousands of clones, under 80% of which are singletons. In total, the top ten clones hold around 1.6% of the sample.

The CDR3 goes from the cysteine to the phenylalanine over 13 residues. The kept DNA is CDR3 alone, 39 bases in frame from the first base. Trimming removed 2 bases from V and 1 base from J, leaving 5 bases between the germline ends. The germline V gene (reference sequence) specifies PRHDT as CDR1 and FYEKMQ as CDR2. On this clone: Its antigen remains unidentified. Base qualities are not provided; no much larger clone lies one nucleotide away.

Donors were healthy HIV-negative adults with no recently reported acute infections or vaccinations. All donors were Caucasian adults living in Nashville, Tennessee, USA. CD4+ T cells were enriched through magnetic negative selection, after which naive cells were positively selected on CD45RA and the remaining negative fraction served as the memory subset. After blood collection by leukapheresis, PBMCs were isolated using Ficoll-Histopaque density gradient centrifugation and then cryopreserved in the vapor phase of liquid nitrogen. Analytical flow cytometry was used to check the purity and quantity of every magnetically sorted T cell population. Each sorted fraction had its genomic DNA isolated and then quantified by UV absorbance on a Nanodrop 2000c.

This receptor was obtained from a woman aged 25-40 years in good health. What was sequenced was memory CD4+ T cells sorted from blood. According to the study, the label for this sample's cell subset or site signals: CD45RA-negative fraction. Here the chain combines TRBV13 and TRBJ1-1; the D gene assignment is ambiguous. The nucleotide sequence reads as follows: TGTGCCAGCAGCTTAAATAGGAACACTGAAGCTTTCTTT. Translated, this is CASSLNRNTEAFF.